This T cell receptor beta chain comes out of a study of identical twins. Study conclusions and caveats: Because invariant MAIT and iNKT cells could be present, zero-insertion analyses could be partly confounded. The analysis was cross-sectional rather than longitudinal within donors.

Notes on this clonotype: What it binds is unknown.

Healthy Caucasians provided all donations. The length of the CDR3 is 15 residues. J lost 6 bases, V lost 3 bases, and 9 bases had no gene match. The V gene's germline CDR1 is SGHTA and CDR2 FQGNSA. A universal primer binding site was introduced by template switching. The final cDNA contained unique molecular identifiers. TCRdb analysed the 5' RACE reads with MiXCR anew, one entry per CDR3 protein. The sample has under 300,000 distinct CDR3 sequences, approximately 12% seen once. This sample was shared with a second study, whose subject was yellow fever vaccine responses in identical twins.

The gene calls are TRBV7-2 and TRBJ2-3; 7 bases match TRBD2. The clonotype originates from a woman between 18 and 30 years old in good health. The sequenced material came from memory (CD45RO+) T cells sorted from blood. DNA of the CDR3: TGTGCCAGCAGCTTCGGCGGGGGAGCATCGGATACGCAGTATTTT. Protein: CASSFGGGASDTQYF.